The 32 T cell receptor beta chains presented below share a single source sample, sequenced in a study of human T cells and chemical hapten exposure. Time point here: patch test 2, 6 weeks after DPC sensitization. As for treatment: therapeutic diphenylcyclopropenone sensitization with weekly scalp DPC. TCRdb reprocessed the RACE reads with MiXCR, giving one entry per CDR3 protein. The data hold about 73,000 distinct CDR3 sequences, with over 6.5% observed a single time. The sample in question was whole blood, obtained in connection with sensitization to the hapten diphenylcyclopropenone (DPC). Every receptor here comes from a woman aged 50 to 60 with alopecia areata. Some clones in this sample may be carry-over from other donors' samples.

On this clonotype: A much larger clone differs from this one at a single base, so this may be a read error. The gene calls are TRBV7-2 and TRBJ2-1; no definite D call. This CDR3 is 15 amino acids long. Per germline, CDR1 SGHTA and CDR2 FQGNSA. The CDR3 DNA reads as TGTGCCAGCAGCTTTCAATCAAACTCCTACAATAAGCAGTTCTTC. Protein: CASSFQSNSYNKQFF.

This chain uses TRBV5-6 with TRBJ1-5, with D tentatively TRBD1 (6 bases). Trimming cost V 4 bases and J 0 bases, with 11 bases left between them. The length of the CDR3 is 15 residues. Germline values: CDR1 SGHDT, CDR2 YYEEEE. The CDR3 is CASSHQGNSNQPQHF. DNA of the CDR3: TGTGCCAGCAGCCACCAGGGGAATAGCAATCAGCCCCAGCATTTT.

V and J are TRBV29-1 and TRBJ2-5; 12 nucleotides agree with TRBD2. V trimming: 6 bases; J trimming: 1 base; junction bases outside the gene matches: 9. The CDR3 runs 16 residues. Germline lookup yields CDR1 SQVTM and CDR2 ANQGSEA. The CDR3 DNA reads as TGCAGCGTCCGAAGGGGACTAGCGGGCCCCCAAGAGACCCAGTACTTC. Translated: CSVRRGLAGPQETQYF.

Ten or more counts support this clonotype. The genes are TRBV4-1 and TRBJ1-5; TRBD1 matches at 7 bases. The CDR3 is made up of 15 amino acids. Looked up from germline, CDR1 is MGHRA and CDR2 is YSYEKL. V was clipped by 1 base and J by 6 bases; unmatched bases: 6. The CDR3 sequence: CASSQGRQGGQPQHF. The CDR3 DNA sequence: TGCGCCAGCAGCCAAGGCCGACAGGGCGGTCAGCCCCAGCATTTT.

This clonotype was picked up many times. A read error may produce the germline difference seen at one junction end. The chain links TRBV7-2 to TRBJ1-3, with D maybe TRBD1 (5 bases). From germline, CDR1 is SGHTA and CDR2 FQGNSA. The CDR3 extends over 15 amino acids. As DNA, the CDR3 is TGTGCCAGCAGCGAGGGACCCGTCTCTGGAAACTCCATATATTTT. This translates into CASSEGPVSGNSIYF.

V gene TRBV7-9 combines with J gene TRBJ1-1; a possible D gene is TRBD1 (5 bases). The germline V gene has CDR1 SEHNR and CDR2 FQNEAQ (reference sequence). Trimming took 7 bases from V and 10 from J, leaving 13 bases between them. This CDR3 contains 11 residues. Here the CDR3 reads CASTSGQGAFF. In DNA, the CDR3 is TGTGCCAGCACCAGTGGGCAGGGAGCTTTCTTT.

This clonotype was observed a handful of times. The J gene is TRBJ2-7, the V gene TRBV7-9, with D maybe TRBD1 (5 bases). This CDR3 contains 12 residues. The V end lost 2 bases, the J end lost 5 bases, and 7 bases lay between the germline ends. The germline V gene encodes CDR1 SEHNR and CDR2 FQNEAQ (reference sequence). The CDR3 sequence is CASSLSGNEQYF. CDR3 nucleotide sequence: TGTGCCAGCAGCTTATCAGGGAACGAGCAGTACTTC.

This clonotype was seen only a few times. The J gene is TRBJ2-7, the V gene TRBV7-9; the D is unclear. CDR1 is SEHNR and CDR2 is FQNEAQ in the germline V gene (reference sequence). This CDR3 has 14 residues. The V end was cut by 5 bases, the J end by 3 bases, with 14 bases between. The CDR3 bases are TGTGCCAGCAGCGGTTCCGTTTACGGCTACGAGCAGTACTTC. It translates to CASSGSVYGYEQYF. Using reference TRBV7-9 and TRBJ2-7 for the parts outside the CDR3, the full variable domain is DTGVSQNPRHKITKRGQNVTFRCDPISEHNRLYWYRQTLGQGPEFLTYFQNEAQLEKSRLLSDRFSAERPKGSFSTLEIQRTEQGDSAMYLCASSGSVYGYEQYFGPGTRLTVT.

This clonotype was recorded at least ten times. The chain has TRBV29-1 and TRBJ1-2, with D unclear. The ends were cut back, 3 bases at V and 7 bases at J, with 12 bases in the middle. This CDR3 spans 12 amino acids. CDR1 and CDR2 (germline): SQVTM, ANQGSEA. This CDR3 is CSVDPGGGGYTF. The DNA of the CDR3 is TGCAGCGTTGACCCGGGAGGAGGTGGCTACACCTTC.

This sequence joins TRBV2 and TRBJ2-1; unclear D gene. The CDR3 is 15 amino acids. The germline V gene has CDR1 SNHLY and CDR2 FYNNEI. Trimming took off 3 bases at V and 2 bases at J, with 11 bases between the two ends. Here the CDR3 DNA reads TGTGCCAGCAGTGAGACCAGGATGGCCTACAATGAGCAGTTCTTC. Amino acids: CASSETRMAYNEQFF.

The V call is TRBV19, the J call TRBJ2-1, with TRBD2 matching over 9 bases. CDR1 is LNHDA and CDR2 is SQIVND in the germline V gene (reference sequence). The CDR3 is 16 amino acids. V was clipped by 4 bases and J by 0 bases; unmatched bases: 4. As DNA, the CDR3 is TGTGCCAGTAGTAAGGCGCGGGAGGGCTCCTACAATGAGCAGTTCTTC. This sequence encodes CASSKAREGSYNEQFF.

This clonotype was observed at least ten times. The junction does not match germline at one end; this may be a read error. The CDR3 here is CASSLAGVSETQYF. The CDR3 DNA reads TGTGCCAGCAGTCTAGCGGGAGTTTCAGAGACCCAGTACTTC. The chain combines TRBV12-3 or TRBV12-4 with TRBJ2-5, with 10 bases lining up with TRBD2. The CDR3 consists of 14 residues.

CDR3 sequence: CASSTRTGQRNQPQHF. CDR3 DNA sequence: TGTGCCAGCAGCACACGGACAGGGCAAAGGAATCAGCCCCAGCATTTT. This rearrangement joins TRBV13 to TRBJ1-5; 8 nucleotides agree with TRBD1. Germline lookup yields CDR1 PRHDT and CDR2 FYEKMQ (reference sequence). V lost 5 bases, J lost 4 bases, and 10 bases stayed unmatched. The CDR3 totals 16 residues.

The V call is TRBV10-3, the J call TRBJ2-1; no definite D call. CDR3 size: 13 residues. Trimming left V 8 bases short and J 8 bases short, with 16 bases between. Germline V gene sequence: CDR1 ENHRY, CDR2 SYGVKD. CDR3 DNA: TGTGCCATCTTCGACGGATCCCACCATGAGCAGTTCTTC. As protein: CAIFDGSHHEQFF.

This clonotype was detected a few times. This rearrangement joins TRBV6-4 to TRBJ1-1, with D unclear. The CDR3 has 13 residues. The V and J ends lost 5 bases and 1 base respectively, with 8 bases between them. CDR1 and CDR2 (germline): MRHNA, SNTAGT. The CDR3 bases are TGTGCCAGCAGTCCCGGGAAGAACACTGAAGCTTTCTTT. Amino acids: CASSPGKNTEAFF.

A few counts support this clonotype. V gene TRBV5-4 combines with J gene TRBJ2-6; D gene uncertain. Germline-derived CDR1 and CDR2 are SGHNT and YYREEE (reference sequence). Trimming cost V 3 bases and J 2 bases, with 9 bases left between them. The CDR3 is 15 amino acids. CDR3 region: CASSYKTPGANVLTF. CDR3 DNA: TGTGCCAGCAGCTACAAGACTCCTGGGGCCAACGTCCTGACTTTC.

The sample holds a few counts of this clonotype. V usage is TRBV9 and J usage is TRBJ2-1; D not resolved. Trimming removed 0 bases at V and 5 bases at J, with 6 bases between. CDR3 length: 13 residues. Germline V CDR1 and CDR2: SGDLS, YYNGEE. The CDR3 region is CASSVGLNNEQFF. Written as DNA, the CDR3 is TGTGCCAGCAGCGTAGGACTGAACAATGAGCAGTTCTTC.

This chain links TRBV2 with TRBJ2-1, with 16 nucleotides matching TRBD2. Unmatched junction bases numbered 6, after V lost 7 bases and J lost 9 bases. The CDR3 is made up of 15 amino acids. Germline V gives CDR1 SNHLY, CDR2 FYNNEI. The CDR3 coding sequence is TGTGCCAGCAATTACGGGACTAGCGGGAGGGGTGAGCAGTTCTTC. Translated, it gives CASNYGTSGRGEQFF.

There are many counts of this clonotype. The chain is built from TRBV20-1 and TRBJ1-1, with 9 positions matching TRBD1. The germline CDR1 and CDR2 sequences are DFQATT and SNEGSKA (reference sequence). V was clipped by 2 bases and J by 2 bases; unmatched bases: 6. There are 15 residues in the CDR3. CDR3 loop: CSARPGTGLNTEAFF. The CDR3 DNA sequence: TGCAGTGCTAGACCGGGGACAGGGTTAAACACTGAAGCTTTCTTT.

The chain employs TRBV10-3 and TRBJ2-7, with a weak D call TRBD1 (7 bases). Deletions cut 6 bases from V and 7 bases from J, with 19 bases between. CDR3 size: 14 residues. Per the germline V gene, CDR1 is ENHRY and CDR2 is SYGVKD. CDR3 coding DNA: TGTGCCATCAGCGTGGCAGGGGGGCGGCGGGAGCAGTACTTC. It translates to CAISVAGGRREQYF.

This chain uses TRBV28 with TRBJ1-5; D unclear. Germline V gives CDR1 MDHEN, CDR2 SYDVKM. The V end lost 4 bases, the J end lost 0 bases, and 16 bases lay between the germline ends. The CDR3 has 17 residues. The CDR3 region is CASSWRTAPYSNQPQHF. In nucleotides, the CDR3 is TGTGCCAGCAGTTGGAGAACCGCCCCATATAGCAATCAGCCCCAGCATTTT.

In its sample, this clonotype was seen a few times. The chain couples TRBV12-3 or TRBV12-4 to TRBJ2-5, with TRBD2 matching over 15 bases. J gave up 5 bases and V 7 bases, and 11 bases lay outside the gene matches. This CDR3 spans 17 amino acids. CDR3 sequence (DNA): TGTGCCAGCACCGAGGGACTAGCGGGAGGCTGGGGGGAGACCCAGTACTTC. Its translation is CASTEGLAGGWGETQYF.

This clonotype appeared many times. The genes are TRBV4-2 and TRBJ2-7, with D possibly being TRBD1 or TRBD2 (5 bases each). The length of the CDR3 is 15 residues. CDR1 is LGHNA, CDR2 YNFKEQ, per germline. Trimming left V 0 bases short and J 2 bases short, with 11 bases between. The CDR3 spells CASSQEGTATYEQYF. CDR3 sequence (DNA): TGTGCCAGCAGCCAAGAGGGGACCGCTACCTACGAGCAGTACTTC.

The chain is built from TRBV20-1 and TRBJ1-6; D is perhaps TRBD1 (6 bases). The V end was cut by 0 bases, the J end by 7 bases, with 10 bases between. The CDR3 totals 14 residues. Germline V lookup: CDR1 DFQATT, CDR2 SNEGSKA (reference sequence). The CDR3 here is CSARDPGGNSPLHF. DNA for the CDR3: TGCAGTGCTAGAGACCCTGGGGGCAATTCACCCCTCCACTTT.

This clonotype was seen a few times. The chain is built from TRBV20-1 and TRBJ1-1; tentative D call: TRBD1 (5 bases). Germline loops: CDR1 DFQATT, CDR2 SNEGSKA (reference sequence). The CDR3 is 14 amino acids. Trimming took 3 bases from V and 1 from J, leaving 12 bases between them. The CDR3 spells CSASRGGPNTEAFF. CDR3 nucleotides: TGCAGTGCTAGCCGGGGGGGACCGAACACTGAAGCTTTCTTT.

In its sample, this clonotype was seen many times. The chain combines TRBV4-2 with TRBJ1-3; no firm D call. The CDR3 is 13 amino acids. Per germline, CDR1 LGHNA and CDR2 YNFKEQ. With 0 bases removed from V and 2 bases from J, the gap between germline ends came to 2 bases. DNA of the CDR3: TGTGCCAGCAGCCAAGATCCTGGAAACACCATATATTTT. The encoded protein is CASSQDPGNTIYF.

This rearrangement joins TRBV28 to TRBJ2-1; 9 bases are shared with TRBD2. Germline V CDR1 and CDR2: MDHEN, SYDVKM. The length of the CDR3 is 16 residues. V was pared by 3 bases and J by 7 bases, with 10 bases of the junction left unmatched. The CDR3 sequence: CASSFPEVAGDNEQFF. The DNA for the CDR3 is TGTGCCAGCAGTTTCCCCGAGGTAGCGGGGGATAATGAGCAGTTCTTC.

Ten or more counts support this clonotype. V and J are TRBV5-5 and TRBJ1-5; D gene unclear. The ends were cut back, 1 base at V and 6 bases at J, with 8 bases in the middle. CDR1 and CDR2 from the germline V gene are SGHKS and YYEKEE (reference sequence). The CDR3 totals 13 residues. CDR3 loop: CASSLLWGQPQHF. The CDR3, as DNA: TGTGCCAGCAGCTTGTTATGGGGTCAGCCCCAGCATTTT.

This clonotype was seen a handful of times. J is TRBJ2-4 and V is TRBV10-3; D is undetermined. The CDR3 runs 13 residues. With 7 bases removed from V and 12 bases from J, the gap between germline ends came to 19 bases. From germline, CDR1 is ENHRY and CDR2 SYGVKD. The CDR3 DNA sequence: TGTGCCATCAATCCCCCTACCGGGCCCGATCAGTACTTC. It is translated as CAINPPTGPDQYF.

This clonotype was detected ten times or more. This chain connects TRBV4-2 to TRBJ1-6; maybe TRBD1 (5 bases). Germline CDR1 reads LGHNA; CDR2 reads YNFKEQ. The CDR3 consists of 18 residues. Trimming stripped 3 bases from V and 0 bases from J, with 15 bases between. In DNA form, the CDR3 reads TGTGCCAGCAGCCAGACAGCTCAGGAGAGCTCCTATAATTCACCCCTCCACTTT. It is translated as CASSQTAQESSYNSPLHF.

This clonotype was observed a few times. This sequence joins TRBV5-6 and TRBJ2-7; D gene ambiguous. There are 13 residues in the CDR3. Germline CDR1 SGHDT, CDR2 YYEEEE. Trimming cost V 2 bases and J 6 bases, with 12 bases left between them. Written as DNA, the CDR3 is TGTGCCAGCAGCTTTCGGGCAGGCGGCGAGCAGTACTTC. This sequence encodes CASSFRAGGEQYF.

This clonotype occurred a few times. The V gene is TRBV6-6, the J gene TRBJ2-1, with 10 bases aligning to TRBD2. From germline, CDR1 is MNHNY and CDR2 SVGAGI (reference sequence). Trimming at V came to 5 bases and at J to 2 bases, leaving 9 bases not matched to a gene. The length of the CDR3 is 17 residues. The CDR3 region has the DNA TGTGCCAGCAGTCAGCTCCCCGGGACTAGCGCCTACAATGAGCAGTTCTTC. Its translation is CASSQLPGTSAYNEQFF.